These T cell receptor beta chains were read from a single sample in a study of CD4 T cells in relation to SARS-CoV-2 and coronaviruses. Sequencing was performed with immunoSEQ multiplex PCR; in TCRdb, only in-frame clones are kept and a portion is missing. The repertoire holds 50,000 to 70,000 clones, with about 90% as singletons. The sample was naive CD4+ T cells from PBMCs. These receptor sequences come from an adult with COVID-19. Each CDR3 is given with its conserved first and last residue. A D gene is named only where the DNA matches it firmly. A row's size may be missing; if present it is once, few, many or a size class.

clone_size j_call v_call d_call cdr3_nt cdr3_aa
- TRBJ2-7 TRBV28 TRBD1 TGTGCCAGCACCCCTTGGGCAGGGGGCTACGAGCAGTACTTC CASTPWAGGYEQYF
- TRBJ2-1 TRBV12-3/TRBV12-4 - TGTGCCAGTCGGTCCCCGGTGGGGCGTCCCTTCTTC CASRSPVGRPFF
- TRBJ2-1 TRBV9 - TGTGCCAGCAGCGTAATGGATGAGCAGTTCTTC CASSVMDEQFF
- TRBJ2-1 TRBV9 TRBD2 TGTGCCAGCAGCGTAGGGGGGACTAGCGGGTTCTCCTACAATGAGCAGTTCTTC CASSVGGTSGFSYNEQFF
- TRBJ2-7 TRBV4-3 TRBD1 TGCGCCAGCAGCCCCGGAGGTCGAGGACAGGGGGCCTACGAGCAGTACTTC CASSPGGRGQGAYEQYF
- TRBJ2-5 TRBV7-2 - TGTGCCAGCAGCCCTGGACGGAAAGAGACCCAGTACTTC CASSPGRKETQYF
- TRBJ2-7 TRBV12-3/TRBV12-4 TRBD2 TGTGCCAGCTCCGGGACTAGCGTGGGCGAGCAGTACTTC CASSGTSVGEQYF
- TRBJ2-2 TRBV27 - TGTGCCAGCAGTTTGGTGGGCGCGAACACCGGGGAGCTGTTTTTT CASSLVGANTGELFF
- TRBJ2-3 TRBV5-1 TRBD2 TGCGCCAGCAGCTTCAAAATTAGCGGGGCTAGCACAGATACGCAGTATTTT CASSFKISGASTDTQYF
- TRBJ2-2 TRBV5-4 - TGTGCCAGCAGCTTGGAACTAAACACCGGGGAGCTGTTTTTT CASSLELNTGELFF
- TRBJ1-4 TRBV6-5 TRBD1 TGTGCCAGCAGCATGACAGGGGAAAAACTGTTTTTT CASSMTGEKLFF
- TRBJ1-1 TRBV30 - TGTGCCTGGAGCAGGGGTTGGGAGACTGAAGCTTTCTTT CAWSRGWETEAFF
- TRBJ2-7 TRBV28 - TGTGCCAGCAGTTTAGTTTACAGGACGAGCTCCTACGAGCAGTACTTC CASSLVYRTSSYEQYF
- TRBJ1-1 TRBV9 TRBD1 TGTGCCAGCAGCACTAGCGCCGGGACAGGGGACACTGAAGCTTTCTTT CASSTSAGTGDTEAFF
- TRBJ1-6 TRBV2 - TGTGCCAGCAGTGGGTCGGGGTCACCCCTCCACTTT CASSGSGSPLHF
- TRBJ1-1 TRBV6-4 TRBD1 TGTGCCAGCAGTGAGGCAGGGGGAACTGAAGCTTTCTTT CASSEAGGTEAFF
- TRBJ2-1 TRBV19 - TGTGCCAGTAATGAGGGAGGCTCCTCCTACAATGAGCAGTTCTTC CASNEGGSSYNEQFF
- TRBJ1-1 TRBV19 - TGTGCCAGTAGTAGCCGGCAGAACACTGAAGCTTTCTTT CASSSRQNTEAFF
- TRBJ2-1 TRBV28 TRBD1 TGTGCCAGCACCCCCGGCGGCGGGACAGGGGTTTATGAGCAGTTCTTC CASTPGGGTGVYEQFF
few TRBJ2-7 TRBV28 - TGTGCCAGCAGTTTAGGGGGTAGCGCATCCTACGAGCAGTACTTC CASSLGGSASYEQYF
- TRBJ2-3 TRBV10-3 - TGTGCCATCAGCCTTACCGGGCGCACAGATACGCAGTATTTT CAISLTGRTDTQYF
- TRBJ2-5 TRBV6-1 TRBD2 TGTGCCAGCAGTGAAGCGCCGGGGGGTAGGAGTTTGGAGACCCAGTACTTC CASSEAPGGRSLETQYF
- TRBJ1-5 TRBV24-1 - TGTGCCACCAGTGATCTACGGGACACCGAAGCGGTGAATAGCAATCAGCCCCAGCATTTT CATSDLRDTEAVNSNQPQHF
few TRBJ2-3 TRBV6-5 - TGTGCCAGCAGTTATGGGGGCGTCACAGATACGCAGTATTTT CASSYGGVTDTQYF
- TRBJ2-3 TRBV2 - TGTGCCAGCAGTGCCTCTAGCACAGATACGCAGTATTTT CASSASSTDTQYF
- TRBJ2-7 TRBV18 TRBD1 TGTGCCAGCTCACCACCGACAGGGTCATACGAGCAGTACTTC CASSPPTGSYEQYF
- TRBJ1-4 TRBV3-1/TRBV3-2 - TGTGCCAGCACCCGAGGGGGGTTCGGTGAAAAACTGTTTTTT CASTRGGFGEKLFF
- TRBJ1-5 TRBV28 TRBD1 TGTGCCAGCTCTCGGGGAGGGGGCCCGGGGTGGCCCCAGCATTTT CASSRGGGPGWPQHF
- TRBJ1-5 TRBV9 - TGTGCCTCGTCGGGGGATCTGGGGAATCAGCCCCAGCATTTT CASSGDLGNQPQHF
- TRBJ1-2 TRBV24-1 TRBD1 TGTGCCACCAGTGACACCCGGACAGGGGGAAGGTATGGCTACACCTTC CATSDTRTGGRYGYTF
- TRBJ1-6 TRBV30 TRBD1 TGTGCCTGGAGTCCTACATTGACAGGGAAGAATTCACCCCTCCACTTT CAWSPTLTGKNSPLHF
- TRBJ2-1 TRBV7-2 TRBD2 TGTGCCAGCAGCTTAAGCGGGAGGGATGAGAATGAGCAGTTCTTC CASSLSGRDENEQFF
once TRBJ2-3 TRBV7-3 TRBD2 TGTGCCAGCAGCTTACCTGCTAGCGGGACGCGCACAGATACGCAGTATTTT CASSLPASGTRTDTQYF
- TRBJ2-3 TRBV6-5 - TGTGCCAGCAGTAAGGACAAAATCACAGATACGCAGTATTTT CASSKDKITDTQYF
- TRBJ2-3 TRBV5-4 - TGTGCCAGCAGCTTGTCAGGGACTTTGGCAGCAGATACGCAGTATTTT CASSLSGTLAADTQYF